Following are 29 T cell receptor beta chains from one sample sequenced in a study of T cells in Graves' hyperthyroidism and ophthalmopathy. RNA transcripts were the template for amplifying TCR beta CDR3 regions. Primed by the HTBI set, a first-round RT-PCR was run on the TCR CDR3. TCRdb processed the multiplex PCR reads anew with MiXCR; each CDR3 protein has one entry. The sample lists under 350,000 distinct CDR3 sequences, roughly an eighth seen once, with roughly 7.9% in the top ten. Sequencing was carried out using blood. Source of these receptors: a woman in her thirties or forties with Graves' hyperthyroidism.

This clonotype came up many times. V is TRBV3-1 and J is TRBJ1-1, with D unclear. CDR1 and CDR2 from the germline V gene are LGHDT and YNNKEL (reference sequence). Trimming cost V 4 bases and J 1 base, with 7 bases left between them. This CDR3 comprises 13 residues. CDR3 DNA sequence: TGTGCCAGCAGCCCCGGCAGGAACACTGAAGCTTTCTTT. Protein sequence: CASSPGRNTEAFF.

This clonotype showed up many times. The chain joins TRBV2 to TRBJ1-2; D is undetermined. Germline CDR1 and CDR2: SNHLY and FYNNEI. With 4 bases removed from V and 5 bases from J, the gap between germline ends came to 8 bases. The CDR3 sequence is 12 residues long. This CDR3 is CASSAAGYGYTF. Here the CDR3 DNA reads TGTGCCAGCAGTGCGGCGGGGTATGGCTACACCTTC.

This clonotype has a count of ten or more. V usage is TRBV24-1 and J usage is TRBJ2-3; D is uncertain. Per germline, CDR1 KGHDR and CDR2 SFDVKD. The V gene lost 5 bases and the J gene lost 1 base, with 9 bases spanning the gap. The CDR3 spans 14 residues. The DNA of the CDR3 is TGTGCCACCAGTGGACACCAACGCACAGATACGCAGTATTTT. Translating it yields CATSGHQRTDTQYF.

Ten or more counts support this clonotype. The CDR3 DNA is TGTGCCAGCAGTTCCAGACGGGTATCCGATGAAAAACTGTTTTTT. Its protein is CASSSRRVSDEKLFF. The V and J genes are TRBV28 and TRBJ1-4, with unresolved D. Germline CDR1 is MDHEN and CDR2 is SYDVKM. Trimming shortened V by 4 bases and J by 6 bases, and 15 bases separated the two germline ends. The CDR3 runs 15 residues.

The sample holds many counts of this clonotype. The genes are TRBV2 and TRBJ2-7; 11 nucleotides match TRBD2. Germline loops: CDR1 SNHLY, CDR2 FYNNEI. The CDR3 spans 13 residues. V lost 6 bases, J lost 4 bases, and 2 bases stayed unmatched. The CDR3 nucleotides are TGTGCCAGCAGACTAGCGGGAGTTTACGAGCAGTACTTC. It yields the protein CASRLAGVYEQYF.

This clonotype was found many times. The chain links TRBV24-1 to TRBJ1-2, with D uncertain. The V and J ends lost 12 bases and 5 bases respectively, with 6 bases between them. CDR3 length: 9 residues. From germline, CDR1 is KGHDR and CDR2 SFDVKD. CDR3 in amino acids: CASRYGYTF. CDR3 in DNA: TGTGCCTCCCGATATGGCTACACCTTC.

This clonotype occurred many times. This chain connects TRBV5-6 to TRBJ2-5; maybe TRBD1 (6 bases). The CDR3 is made up of 14 amino acids. The germline gives CDR1 SGHDT, CDR2 YYEEEE. V was pared by 3 bases and J by 5 bases, with 14 bases between. In DNA, the CDR3 is TGTGCCAGCAGCTCTACACAGGGTGACGAGACCCAGTACTTC. Protein sequence: CASSSTQGDETQYF.

This clonotype was detected many times. This chain uses TRBV28 with TRBJ2-1, with no clear D. The CDR3 loop spans 11 amino acids. V was shortened by 6 bases and J by 10 bases, with 10 bases between the two germline ends. CDR1 and CDR2 (germline): MDHEN, SYDVKM. The CDR3 DNA sequence: TGTGCCAGCAGCTCGAGGCAGGAGCAGTTCTTC. Protein: CASSSRQEQFF.

This clonotype was seen more than once but under ten times. V usage is TRBV20-1 and J usage is TRBJ2-3; the D gene is possibly TRBD2 (5 bases). Germline V CDR1 and CDR2: DFQATT, SNEGSKA (reference sequence). Trimming removed 3 bases from V and 2 bases from J, with 12 bases in between. The CDR3 contains 14 residues. CDR3 sequence: CSASSAATTDTQYF. Written as DNA, the CDR3 is TGCAGTGCTAGTTCAGCGGCTACCACAGATACGCAGTATTTT.

Ten or more counts support this clonotype. The chain couples TRBV15 to TRBJ1-1; weak D call: TRBD1 (6 bases). Trimming stripped 1 base from V and 1 base from J, with 10 bases between. Germline CDR1 and CDR2: LNHNV and YYDKDF (reference sequence). This CDR3 has 15 amino acids. CDR3 coding DNA: TGTGCCACCAGCAGAGCAGGGGCCCCGAACACTGAAGCTTTCTTT. Protein sequence: CATSRAGAPNTEAFF.

This clonotype was detected ten times or more. The chain combines TRBV10-3 with TRBJ1-6; 9 bases are a match to TRBD1. Germline CDR1 is ENHRY and CDR2 is SYGVKD. J lost 10 bases, V lost 3 bases, and 10 bases had no gene match. This CDR3 spans 16 amino acids. For the CDR3, the DNA is TGTGCCATCAGTGATCGGCCGGGACAGGGTGGATCACCCCTCCACTTT. Translated: CAISDRPGQGGSPLHF.

This clonotype has only one observation. This clone may be a read error of a much larger clone one base away. The V and J genes are TRBV11-2 and TRBJ2-3; a possible D gene is TRBD2 (7 bases). The CDR3 length is 13 residues. The germline CDR1 and CDR2 sequences are SGHAT and FQNNGV. The CDR3 is CASRGLGTDAQYF. The CDR3 region has the DNA TGTGCCTCGCGGGGGCTGGGCACAGATGCGCAGTATTTT.

The sample holds many counts of this clonotype. The rearrangement joins TRBV6-1 to TRBJ2-1; D unclear. Germline V CDR1 and CDR2: MNHNS, SASEGT. V lost 9 bases to trimming and J lost 4 bases, with 7 bases between them. The CDR3 is made up of 11 amino acids. The CDR3 region has the DNA TGTGCCAGTCAGGAGTACAATGAGCAGTTCTTC. Protein sequence: CASQEYNEQFF.

In its sample, this clonotype was seen many times. The gene calls are TRBV3-1 and TRBJ2-2, with no clear D. Trimming stripped 1 base from V and 6 bases from J, with 6 bases between. The CDR3 consists of 13 residues. Per germline, CDR1 LGHDT and CDR2 YNNKEL (reference sequence). The chain's CDR3 is CASSQVEAGELFF. The CDR3 DNA is TGTGCCAGCAGCCAAGTAGAAGCCGGGGAGCTGTTTTTT. Variable domain in full (rest from reference TRBV3-1 and TRBJ2-2): DTAVSQTPKYLVTQMGNDKSIKCEQNLGHDTMYWYKQDSKKFLKIMFSYNNKELIINETVPNRFSPKSPDKAHLNLHINSLELGDSAVYFCASSQVEAGELFFGEGSRLTVL.

In its sample, this clonotype was seen many times. The chain recombines TRBV5-1 with TRBJ1-5, with D tentatively TRBD1 (5 bases). Trimming took off 3 bases at V and 3 bases at J, with 13 bases between the two ends. CDR1 SGHRS and CDR2 YFSETQ come from the germline V gene. The CDR3 is 15 amino acids. The CDR3 region has the DNA TGCGCCAGCAGCTGGCAGGGAATGGACAATCAGCCCCAGCATTTT. It yields the protein CASSWQGMDNQPQHF.

This clonotype was seen at least ten times. The chain combines TRBV2 with TRBJ2-3, with 8 bases aligning to TRBD2. With 6 bases clipped from V and 4 bases from J, the junction kept 12 bases outside the gene matches. The CDR3 length is 16 residues. Germline CDR1 is SNHLY and CDR2 is FYNNEI. This CDR3 is CASRVVGAGEADTQYF. The CDR3 DNA reads as TGTGCCAGCAGAGTCGTGGGAGCGGGGGAAGCAGATACGCAGTATTTT.

This clonotype has ten or more counts. This chain uses TRBV11-2 with TRBJ1-2, with 8 nucleotides matching TRBD1. This CDR3 spans 16 amino acids. The V and J ends lost 0 bases and 8 bases, in that order; junction bases with no gene match: 11. Germline V CDR1 and CDR2: SGHAT, FQNNGV. The CDR3 sequence is CASSLDRDRRATGYTF. For the CDR3, the DNA is TGTGCCAGCAGCTTAGACAGGGACAGGCGGGCTACAGGCTACACCTTC.

The chain carries TRBV20-1 and TRBJ2-5; 7 positions match TRBD1. This CDR3 region has 15 residues. The germline gives CDR1 DFQATT, CDR2 SNEGSKA (reference sequence). Losses at the gene ends were 1 base for V and 4 bases for J; bases not matched to a gene: 9. For the CDR3, the DNA is TGCAGTGCTAGAGGACAGGGTGTTAACAGAGAGACCCAGTACTTC. Its translation: CSARGQGVNRETQYF.

This clonotype has at least ten counts. The chain couples TRBV7-9 to TRBJ2-3, with D unclear. Germline CDR1 reads SEHNR; CDR2 reads FQNEAQ (reference sequence). The V and J ends lost 1 base and 2 bases respectively, with 7 bases between them. CDR3 length: 14 amino acids. CDR3 sequence: CASSLEENTDTQYF. For the CDR3, the DNA is TGTGCCAGCAGCTTAGAGGAGAACACAGATACGCAGTATTTT.

This clonotype was detected ten times or more. The chain employs TRBV4-1 and TRBJ1-5; D remains unclear. The CDR3 length is 14 residues. Germline V lookup: CDR1 MGHRA, CDR2 YSYEKL. Trimming cost V 0 bases and J 6 bases, with 9 bases left between them. The CDR3 bases are TGCGCCAGCAGCCAAGATAGCGCGCCTCAGCCCCAGCATTTT. This encodes CASSQDSAPQPQHF.

This clonotype appeared a few times. The V call is TRBV5-4, the J call TRBJ1-6, with 10 nucleotides matching TRBD1. This CDR3 is built from 15 residues. Germline V CDR1 and CDR2: SGHNT, YYREEE (reference sequence). V dropped 0 bases and J dropped 7; count of bases not matched to a gene: 1. The CDR3 DNA reads as TGTGCCAGCAGCTTGGGGGGACAGGGGAATTCACCCCTCCACTTT. Amino acid sequence: CASSLGGQGNSPLHF.

This clonotype was seen many times. The chain employs TRBV6-9 and TRBJ2-7; no definite D call. The germline V gene encodes CDR1 MNHGY and CDR2 SVAAGI. Between the trimmed V and J ends, which lost 7 bases and 1 base, there was a span of 17 bases. The length of the CDR3 is 15 residues. The CDR3 DNA follows: TGTGCCAGCACCGGGTGGCAGGTTCCATCCTACGAGCAGTACTTC. Its translation: CASTGWQVPSYEQYF.

This clonotype showed up many times. V gene TRBV6-1 combines with J gene TRBJ2-1; D is uncertain. Germline V gene data show CDR1 as MNHNS and CDR2 as SASEGT. Trimming removed 7 bases at V and 0 bases at J, with 10 bases between. CDR3 length: 14 amino acids. CDR3: CASTGGYSYNEQFF. CDR3 DNA: TGTGCCAGCACCGGCGGCTACTCCTACAATGAGCAGTTCTTC.

This clonotype has at least ten counts. The V gene is TRBV6-6, the J gene TRBJ2-1, with D maybe TRBD2 (7 bases). The germline gives CDR1 MNHNY, CDR2 SVGAGI (reference sequence). This CDR3 comprises 17 residues. With 0 bases removed from V and 14 bases from J, the gap between germline ends came to 26 bases. The CDR3 region is CASSYSKGLAETKGEFF. Here the CDR3 DNA reads TGTGCCAGCAGTTACTCGAAGGGCCTAGCGGAGACTAAGGGGGAGTTCTTC.

The chain employs TRBV20-1 and TRBJ2-3; D gene unclear. Trimming removed 1 base at V and 6 bases at J, with 8 bases between. Germline CDR1 reads DFQATT; CDR2 reads SNEGSKA (reference sequence). CDR3 size: 12 residues. The CDR3 sequence is CSARVPKDTQYF. The CDR3 DNA reads as TGCAGTGCTAGAGTTCCAAAGGATACGCAGTATTTT.

This clonotype was counted many times. The chain joins TRBV28 to TRBJ1-2; D remains unclear. V lost 3 bases to trimming and J lost 1 base, with 9 bases between them. This CDR3 spans 14 amino acids. Germline CDR1 MDHEN, CDR2 SYDVKM. CDR3 DNA sequence: TGTGCCAGCAGTTTGGGCAGAGATAACTATGGCTACACCTTC. Protein: CASSLGRDNYGYTF.

This clonotype showed up many times. This chain connects TRBV2 to TRBJ2-3; 10 positions match TRBD2. V dropped 8 bases and J dropped 4; count of bases not matched to a gene: 6. Germline-derived CDR1 and CDR2 are SNHLY and FYNNEI. This CDR3 contains 14 residues. The CDR3 sequence is CASRAGGQADTQYF. In nucleotides, the CDR3 is TGTGCCAGCCGAGCGGGAGGGCAAGCAGATACGCAGTATTTT.

This clonotype was picked up a small number of times. This chain joins TRBV6-2 or TRBV6-3 and TRBJ1-4; D uncertain. Trimming removed 5 bases at V and 8 bases at J, with 15 bases between. CDR1 MNHEY and CDR2 SVGEGT come from the germline V gene. This CDR3 has 14 residues. The CDR3, as DNA: TGTGCCAGCAGTCCTAGACGTAGCGGCGAAAAACTGTTTTTT. It specifies CASSPRRSGEKLFF.

V usage is TRBV2 and J usage is TRBJ2-1; tentative D call: TRBD2 (7 bases). The V gene lost 8 bases and the J gene lost 9 bases, with 14 bases spanning the gap. CDR1 is SNHLY and CDR2 is FYNNEI in the germline V gene. The CDR3 covers 12 residues. CDR3 bases: TGTGCCAGCGAACGCGGGGGCGGTGAGCAGTTCTTC. Amino acids: CASERGGGEQFF.